This TCR beta chain was documented in a study of cytomegalovirus exposure and HLA in healthy donors. General study results and limits: The study labeled 164 TCR beta chains cytomegalovirus-associated. One variant, a missense change in DCLRE1C, was linked in a later analysis to TCR beta V- and J-gene trimming. Association with HLA alleles at 0.05 false discovery rate was found for 16,951 TCR beta sequences in a later analysis.

As to this clone: Its antigen remains unknown.

Vbeta (60) and Jbeta (13) primers were used in the PCR. TCRdb's copy holds only in-frame clones and misses some; the assay was immunoSEQ multiplex PCR. The table lists approximately 77,000 clones, roughly four fifths of them singletons, with 4% to 4.5% in the top ten. The germline CDR1 and CDR2 sequences are SGHDN and FVKESK. This CDR3 has 14 residues. Trimming removed 2 bases at V and 7 bases at J, with 14 bases between. The sequence derives from a man in his forties in good health and CMV-seronegative. The sequenced sample was PBMCs. This chain uses TRBV14 with TRBJ2-5; possibly TRBD1 for D (6 bases). This CDR3 reads CASSQRTPGATQYF. DNA of the CDR3: TGTGCCAGCAGCCAACGAACTCCAGGGGCGACCCAGTACTTC.